This T cell receptor beta chain was observed in a study of blood T cell repertoires in COVID-19. Turning to the study itself: Samples taken during acute and convalescent COVID-19 were collected in the United States, Italy and Spain. The cDNA or gDNA used as material had been derived from T cells, B-cell-depleted T cells, or PBMCs.

A single count supports this clone. Methods used by the authors: The authors estimated nucleated cell counts from reference gene primer amplification. Clones were sequenced by immunoSEQ multiplex PCR, and TCRdb holds only the in-frame ones, with some missing. Clone size and the V and J calls come from that table; the DNA yielded D and trimming. The repertoire holds over 130,000 clones, with 77% as singletons. Sequenced: peripheral blood. The TCR was taken from a woman aged 45 to 65 with active or convalescent COVID-19.

The CDR3 nucleotides read TGTGCCTGGAGTGTACAAGTCGGGGGTAATTCACCCCTCCACTTT. This sequence encodes CAWSVQVGGNSPLHF. V and J are TRBV30 and TRBJ1-6; the D gene is possibly TRBD1 (5 bases). Trimming cost V 0 bases and J 6 bases, with 12 bases left between them. The germline gives CDR1 GTSNPN, CDR2 SVGIG (reference sequence). CDR3 size: 15 residues.